The clone carrying this TCR beta chain was counted a few times. The target antigen is unknown. This specimen comes from a study of cytomegalovirus exposure and HLA in healthy donors. Notes on the study in general: HLA alleles showed associations with 16,951 TCR beta sequences in a later analysis, at a 0.05 false discovery rate. Most TCR beta V segments were productive about 90% or about 30% of the time in an earlier analysis.

This CDR3 is 15 amino acids long. Germline CDR1 and CDR2: MNHEY and SVGAGI. J lost 1 base, V lost 5 bases, and 3 bases had no gene match. The PCR employed 60 Vbeta primers together with 13 Jbeta primers. Using immunoSEQ multiplex PCR, the repertoire was profiled, and TCRdb retains in-frame clones only, with some absent. This table holds some 160,000 clones, around a tenth found once. The sequence was obtained from a male donor in good health and CMV-seronegative. J is TRBJ2-2 and V is TRBV6-5, with 8 nucleotides matching TRBD1. The sequenced material came from PBMCs. The CDR3 bases are TGTGCCAGCAGTACAGGACAGGGGAACACCGGGGAGCTGTTTTTT. It yields the protein CASSTGQGNTGELFF.